This T cell receptor (beta chain) is from a study of blood T cell repertoires in COVID-19. Germline lookup yields CDR1 SGDLS and CDR2 YYNGEE. With V trimmed by 0 bases and J by 2 bases, 7 bases remained unmatched. This CDR3 comprises 16 residues. Clones were sequenced by immunoSEQ multiplex PCR, and TCRdb holds only the in-frame ones, with some missing. The sample holds around 280,000 clones, 87% seen once. This clonotype was sampled from a woman in her thirties or forties who had recovered from COVID-19. The chain has TRBV9 and TRBJ1-2; 7 positions agree with TRBD1. Source material: PBMCs or T cells enriched from blood (not recorded which). For the CDR3, the DNA is TGTGCCAGCAGCGTAGTCCCGGACAGGAGCAACTATGGCTACACCTTC. It translates to CASSVVPDRSNYGYTF.